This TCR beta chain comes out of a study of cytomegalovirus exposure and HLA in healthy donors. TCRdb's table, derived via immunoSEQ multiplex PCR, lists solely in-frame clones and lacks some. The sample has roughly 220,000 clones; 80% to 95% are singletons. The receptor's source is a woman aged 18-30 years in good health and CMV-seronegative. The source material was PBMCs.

DNA of the CDR3: TGTGCCAGCAGTCCCGTGCGGGAAGGAGGTTCCGGGGAGCTGTTTTTT. It is translated as CASSPVREGGSGELFF. V is TRBV13 and J is TRBJ2-2; tentative D call: TRBD2 (6 bases). The V end lost 6 bases, the J end lost 6 bases, and 20 bases lay between the germline ends. CDR1 is PRHDT, CDR2 FYEKMQ, per germline (reference sequence). The CDR3 is 16 amino acids.